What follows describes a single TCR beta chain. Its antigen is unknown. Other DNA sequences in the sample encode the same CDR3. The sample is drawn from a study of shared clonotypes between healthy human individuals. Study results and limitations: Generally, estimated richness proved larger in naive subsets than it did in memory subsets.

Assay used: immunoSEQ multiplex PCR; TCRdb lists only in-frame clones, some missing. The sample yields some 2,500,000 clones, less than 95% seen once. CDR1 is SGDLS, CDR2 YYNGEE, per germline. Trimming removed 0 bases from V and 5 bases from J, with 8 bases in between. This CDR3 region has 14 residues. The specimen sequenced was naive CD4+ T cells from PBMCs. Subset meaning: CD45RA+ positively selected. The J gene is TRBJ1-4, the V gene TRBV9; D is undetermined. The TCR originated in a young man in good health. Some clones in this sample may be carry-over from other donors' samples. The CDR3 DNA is TGTGCCAGCAGCGTAGCTGCAGGAAATGAAAAACTGTTTTTT. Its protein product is CASSVAAGNEKLFF.